This T cell receptor beta chain originates from a study of cytomegalovirus exposure and HLA in healthy donors. General study findings and limits: Overall, some 160 TCR beta chains were annotated as cytomegalovirus-associated. Later analysis suggested links between common viral pathogens and several top significant clusters. It was reported in a later analysis that an Asian-associated ancestry cluster showed fewer N-insertions than the approximately 670-donor mean. In a later analysis, a missense DCLRE1C variant was linked to TCR beta V- and J-gene trimming.

The study ran its PCR with 60 Vbeta and 13 Jbeta primers. Profiled with immunoSEQ multiplex PCR; TCRdb holds only in-frame clones, not every one. Counted here are 100,000 or so clones, roughly 80% occurring once; the ten biggest clones make up 8.6%. The germline V gene encodes CDR1 LNHDA and CDR2 SQIVND (reference sequence). The CDR3 has 11 amino acids. Trimming shortened V by 3 bases and J by 6 bases, and 3 bases separated the two germline ends. As to this clone: Its specificity is not known.

The specimen was PBMCs. The chain uses TRBV19 and TRBJ2-1, with D unclear. The receptor was derived from a woman between 40 and 55 years old in good health and CMV-seropositive. CDR3 sequence reads: CASSIGNEQFF. The CDR3, as DNA: TGTGCCAGTAGTATCGGCAATGAGCAGTTCTTC.